A selection of T cell receptor beta chains follows, all from one sample in a study of blood T cells in healthy people across ages. TCRdb recomputed calls from the 5' RACE reads with MiXCR, one row per CDR3 protein. The repertoire holds about 780,000 distinct CDR3 sequences, with under 80% as singletons. The sequenced sample was blood. Receptors were obtained from a man younger than 40 in good health. CDR3s include the opening cysteine and the closing phenylalanine or tryptophan. D genes are given only for firm matches. Some rows have no size entry. The others give once, few or many, or a class for an expanded clone.

>14|TRBD1|-|TRBJ2-1|TRBV15
TGTGCCACCAGCAGACCGTACAGGGGTCATGAGCAGTTCTTC
CATSRPYRGHEQFF
>15|-|-|TRBJ1-6|TRBV7-3
TGTGCCAGCAGCCCCCGGGGTGCTACTAATTCACTCCTCCACTTT
CASSPRGATNSLLHF
>20|TRBD2|-|TRBJ2-1|TRBV2
TGTGCCAGCAGTGGAAGGACTAGCGGGGGGCCCCGGCGCTCCTACAATGAGCAGTTCTTC
CASSGRTSGGPRRSYNEQFF
>15|-|few|TRBJ2-3|TRBV24-1
TGTGCCACCAGTGATTTGTGGCAGGCGGCAGATACGCAGTATTTT
CATSDLWQAADTQYF
>15|-|few|TRBJ2-7|TRBV20-1
TGCAGTGCTAGGATTCATAGGGGGGGCTACTACGAGCAGTACTTC
CSARIHRGGYYEQYF
>14|-|few|TRBJ2-1|TRBV12-3/TRBV12-4
TGTGCCAGCAGTTTGGGTAGCGCCTACAATGAGCAGTTCTTC
CASSLGSAYNEQFF
>16|TRBD1|-|TRBJ2-1|TRBV27
TGTGCCAGCAGGAAATCCGGGACAGTTTGGATGGATGAGCAGTTCTTC
CASRKSGTVWMDEQFF
>12|-|-|TRBJ2-1|TRBV20-1
TGCAGTGCTAGACAGCTATACAATGAGCAGTTCTTC
CSARQLYNEQFF
>15|TRBD1|once|TRBJ2-1|TRBV6-5
TGTGCCAGCAGCACCCCGGGACAGGGTCCCAATGAGCAGTTCTTC
CASSTPGQGPNEQFF
>13|TRBD1|few|TRBJ1-2|TRBV12-3/TRBV12-4
TGTGCCAGCAGCGGACAGGGATGGTCTGGCTACACCTTC
CASSGQGWSGYTF
>16|-|few|TRBJ2-6|TRBV5-6
TGTGCCAGCAGCTTGAAGTTCAGGGCTGGGGCCAACGTCCTGACTTTC
CASSLKFRAGANVLTF
>14|-|few|TRBJ2-1|TRBV12-3/TRBV12-4
TGTGCCAGCACCAAATTACAGCCGGGGGATGAGCAGTTCTTC
CASTKLQPGDEQFF
>15|-|-|TRBJ2-3|TRBV29-1
TGCAGCGTTGAAGATCCCGGACAGCGCACAGATACGCAGTATTTT
CSVEDPGQRTDTQYF
>15|-|-|TRBJ1-5|TRBV28
TGTGCCAGCAGTAACGCGTTGTCAAGAGATCAGCCCCAGCATTTT
CASSNALSRDQPQHF
>14|-|-|TRBJ2-4|TRBV10-3
TGTGCCATCAGTGAAGGGTCGGGGAAAAACATTCAGTACTTC
CAISEGSGKNIQYF
>16|TRBD1|-|TRBJ2-1|TRBV9
TGTGCCAGCAGCGGCTCGGGACAGGGGAAAGGCAATGAGCAGTTCTTC
CASSGSGQGKGNEQFF
>12|-|-|TRBJ1-2|TRBV20-1
TGCAGTGCTATCTCGAGGGATGGCGGCTACACCTTC
CSAISRDGGYTF
>16|TRBD1|-|TRBJ1-6|TRBV4-2
TGTGCCAGCAGCTCAGGGGCAGGGGGTAACAGGTCACCCCTCCACTTT
CASSSGAGGNRSPLHF
>17|-|few|TRBJ2-1|TRBV5-1
TGCGCCAGCAGCTTGGCCGGAGCTAGCGTGTACCTCAATGAGCAGTTCTTC
CASSLAGASVYLNEQFF
>18|TRBD1|-|TRBJ2-5|TRBV5-1
TGCGCCAGCACCCTTCTTCCTCCGGGACAGGGGCGAGAAGAGACCCAGTACTTC
CASTLLPPGQGREETQYF
>16|TRBD2|-|TRBJ2-1|TRBV24-1
TGTGCCACCAGTGATTGGACTAGCGGGGGATACAATGAGCAGTTCTTC
CATSDWTSGGYNEQFF
>14|TRBD2|few|TRBJ2-5|TRBV14
TGTGCCAGCAGCCACCCGGGGGGACAAGAGACCCAGTACTTC
CASSHPGGQETQYF
>12|-|-|TRBJ1-1|TRBV12-3/TRBV12-4
TGTGCCAGCAGTTCCGGGACGATTGAAGCTTTCTTT
CASSSGTIEAFF
>13|-|-|TRBJ2-1|TRBV7-8
TGTGCCGGCAGCCAAGGGGCCGGGAATGAGCAGTTCTTC
CAGSQGAGNEQFF